What follows is one TCR beta chain and its context. Antigen specificity is unknown. An end of the junction does not agree with germline; a read error may underlie this. Profiling relied on immunoSEQ multiplex PCR, and the TCRdb table lists in-frame clones only, not all of them. Counted here are about 170,000 clones, nearly 90% occurring once; the ten biggest clones make up approximately 10%. This record comes from a study of cytomegalovirus exposure and HLA in healthy donors. General observations from the study: Among TCR beta chains, those listed as cytomegalovirus-associated numbered some 160.

These donors were members of the roughly 120-subject validation cohort, a group separate from the approximately 670-subject first cohort. The sequence was collected from a woman between 18 and 30 years old in good health and CMV-seropositive. The material sequenced was PBMCs.

CDR3 in amino acids: CASSFLSAGGRNF. The CDR3 bases are TGTGCCAGCAGCTTCCTTAGCGCCGGGGGTCGGAACTTC. This rearrangement joins TRBV11-2 to TRBJ2-5, with a weak D call TRBD2 (6 bases). Germline CDR1 reads SGHAT; CDR2 reads FQNNGV. This CDR3 is built from 13 residues.